The 21 T cell receptor beta chains below all came from one sample that was sequenced in a study of blood T cells in healthy people across ages. Using a J-beta primer mix together with a sample-barcoded 5' primer, a second PCR was run for roughly 7 to 12 cycles. One entry per CDR3 protein, called by TCRdb with MiXCR from the 5' RACE reads. This sample has 1.5 million to 2 million distinct CDR3 sequences; 49% occur once, and the top ten carry about 2.1%. The sequenced sample consisted of blood. Source of these receptors: a woman between 40 and 55 years old in good health.

The chain combines TRBV20-1 with TRBJ1-6; D perhaps matches TRBD1 (6 bases). The CDR3 is 14 residues long. Germline assignment: CDR1 DFQATT and CDR2 SNEGSKA (reference sequence). Between the trimmed V and J ends, which lost 6 bases and 6 bases, there was a span of 15 bases. CDR3 residues: CSAAGTPFNSPLHF. Here the CDR3 DNA reads TGCAGTGCAGCCGGGACACCCTTTAATTCACCCCTCCACTTT.

In this sample, this clonotype turned up a few times. The V and J genes are TRBV6-1 and TRBJ2-1, with D tentatively TRBD2 (5 bases). This CDR3 comprises 16 residues. Trimming took off 6 bases at V and 6 bases at J, with 21 bases between the two ends. Looked up from germline, CDR1 is MNHNS and CDR2 is SASEGT. CDR3 DNA: TGTGCCAGCAGCGGGCCGCGGGTGCGGGTGTTCAATGAGCAGTTCTTC. It codes for CASSGPRVRVFNEQFF.

The rearrangement links TRBV20-1 to TRBJ2-1, with D possibly TRBD1 on 6 matching bases. V lost 1 base to trimming and J lost 1 base, with 23 bases between them. The CDR3 is 19 amino acids. Per the germline V gene, CDR1 is DFQATT and CDR2 is SNEGSKA (reference sequence). The DNA of the CDR3 is TGCAGTGCTAGAGTCAAGACAGGAGAGGTCCGCGGATCCTACAATGAGCAGTTCTTC. Its protein product is CSARVKTGEVRGSYNEQFF.

The sample holds a few counts of this clonotype. V and J are TRBV4-2 and TRBJ2-4; D is ambiguous. Germline CDR1 reads LGHNA; CDR2 reads YNFKEQ. Trimming pared 1 base from V and 0 bases from J, leaving 13 bases between. The CDR3 is 17 residues long. The CDR3 loop is CASSQGASPLAKNIQYF. The CDR3 DNA sequence: TGTGCCAGCAGCCAAGGTGCCAGCCCTCTAGCCAAAAACATTCAGTACTTC.

The rearrangement uses TRBV10-3 and TRBJ2-1; no definite D call. Looked up from germline, CDR1 is ENHRY and CDR2 is SYGVKD. The V end lost 4 bases, the J end lost 0 bases, and 10 bases lay between the germline ends. The CDR3 consists of 15 residues. CDR3 region: CAISGVGSSYNEQFF. The CDR3 DNA follows: TGTGCCATCAGTGGGGTCGGAAGCTCCTACAATGAGCAGTTCTTC.

The chain couples TRBV7-2 to TRBJ1-6; TRBD1 might be the D (6 bases). Trimming removed 1 base at V and 10 bases at J, with 14 bases between. Germline lookup yields CDR1 SGHTA and CDR2 FQGNSA. This CDR3 region has 15 residues. This CDR3 is CASSLVAGEGSPLHF. The CDR3 bases are TGTGCCAGCAGCTTAGTGGCAGGGGAGGGATCACCCCTCCACTTT.

CDR3 sequence reads: CASKVPGSQNIQYF. Here the CDR3 DNA reads TGTGCCAGCAAGGTGCCAGGGTCCCAGAACATTCAGTACTTC. The rearrangement uses TRBV28 and TRBJ2-4, with D possibly TRBD1 on 5 matching bases. V lost 7 bases to trimming and J lost 7 bases, with 17 bases between them. Germline CDR1 and CDR2: MDHEN and SYDVKM. There are 14 residues in the CDR3.

The rearrangement uses TRBV6-2 or TRBV6-3 and TRBJ2-4, with TRBD1 identical over 9 bases. The J call is in doubt because the DNA end fits TRBJ2-7 better. Germline V gene data show CDR1 as MNHEY and CDR2 as SVGEGT. This CDR3 region has 14 residues. The CDR3 reads CASTGTGRRNEQYF. The CDR3 bases are TGTGCCAGCACCGGGACAGGGAGGAGAAACGAGCAGTACTTC.

The chain carries TRBV7-2 and TRBJ1-6, with 12 bases fitting TRBD1. The germline V gene has CDR1 SGHTA and CDR2 FQGNSA. CDR3 length: 14 amino acids. V gave up 7 bases and J gave up 9 bases; unmatched junction bases: 4. The CDR3 loop is CASKGTGGGSPLHF. The CDR3 DNA reads TGTGCCAGCAAGGGGACAGGGGGCGGTTCACCCCTCCACTTT.

The V call is TRBV7-2, the J call TRBJ2-1; either TRBD1 or TRBD2 may fit D (7 bases each). The CDR3 contains 13 residues. Germline assignment: CDR1 SGHTA and CDR2 FQGNSA. V was shortened by 4 bases and J by 8 bases, with 12 bases between the two germline ends. CDR3 sequence reads: CASSSPGGDEQFF. DNA of the CDR3: TGTGCCAGCAGCTCGCCAGGGGGGGATGAGCAGTTCTTC.

The chain combines TRBV29-1 with TRBJ2-7; D gene uncertain. The V end was cut by 0 bases, the J end by 2 bases, with 5 bases between. Looked up from germline, CDR1 is SQVTM and CDR2 is ANQGSEA. The CDR3 is made up of 12 amino acids. The CDR3 loop reads CSVEDPPYEQYF. The CDR3 DNA is TGCAGCGTTGAAGACCCCCCCTACGAGCAGTACTTC.

In this sample, this clonotype turned up a few times. This chain connects TRBV3-1 to TRBJ2-7, with 8 bases fitting TRBD2. The CDR3 runs 15 residues. Per germline, CDR1 LGHDT and CDR2 YNNKEL (reference sequence). Germline trimming cut 6 bases from V and 0 bases from J; bases unmatched to any gene: 7. CDR3 loop: CASRGGTSGSYEQYF. CDR3 bases: TGTGCCAGCAGGGGGGGCACTAGCGGCTCCTACGAGCAGTACTTC.

This clonotype was picked up many times. The chain is built from TRBV7-2 and TRBJ2-6; 11 bases match TRBD1. CDR3 size: 18 residues. Germline values: CDR1 SGHTA, CDR2 FQGNSA. V shed 7 bases and J 2 bases; nucleotides not matched to a gene: 10. The CDR3 is CASTIRGTGGAGANVLTF. CDR3 nucleotide sequence: TGTGCCAGCACCATCCGTGGGACAGGGGGTGCTGGGGCCAACGTCCTGACTTTC. Full variable domain (remainder filled in from reference TRBV7-2 and TRBJ2-6): GAGVSQSPSNKVTEKGKDVELRCDPISGHTALYWYRQSLGQGLEFLIYFQGNSAPDKSGLPSDRFSAERTGGSVSTLTIQRTQQEDSAVYLCASTIRGTGGAGANVLTFGAGSRLTVL.

V gene TRBV20-1 combines with J gene TRBJ1-2, with 7 bases that match TRBD1. V shed 7 bases and J 2 bases; nucleotides not matched to a gene: 4. CDR1 and CDR2 from the germline V gene are DFQATT and SNEGSKA (reference sequence). This CDR3 is built from 12 residues. CDR3 sequence: CSGKTGNYGYTF. CDR3 DNA sequence: TGCAGTGGCAAGACAGGGAACTATGGCTACACCTTC.

The count of this clonotype is one. CDR3 sequence (DNA): TGTGCCAGCAGCTTAGGTGCTAGCGGGGCCATCTACGAGCAGTACTTC. Translating gives CASSLGASGAIYEQYF. The gene calls are TRBV7-8 and TRBJ2-5; 9 bases fit TRBD2. TRBJ2-7 explains the end of the DNA better; the J call may be wrong. This CDR3 is 16 amino acids long. Germline V CDR1 and CDR2: SGHVS, FQNEAQ.

There are a few counts of this clonotype. For the CDR3, the DNA is TGCGCCAGCAGCCTTTTCGACAGGGTCGAAGCTTTCTTT. Encoded protein: CASSLFDRVEAFF. The chain recombines TRBV4-1 with TRBJ1-1, with TRBD1 identical over 7 bases. This CDR3 is built from 13 residues. Germline-derived CDR1 and CDR2 are MGHRA and YSYEKL. The trim removed 4 bases at V and 8 bases at J, leaving 7 bases unmatched.

Many counts were recorded for this clonotype. The chain uses TRBV7-9 and TRBJ1-4; 10 positions agree with TRBD1. The CDR3 contains 15 residues. V shed 2 bases, J shed 6 bases, and the junction held 3 bases outside the gene matches. The germline gives CDR1 SEHNR, CDR2 FQNEAQ (reference sequence). As DNA, the CDR3 is TGTGCCAGCAGCTTATCTGGGACAGGGGATGAAAAACTGTTTTTT. It translates to CASSLSGTGDEKLFF.

V and J are TRBV25-1 and TRBJ2-5; TRBD1 agrees at 7 bases. Trimming removed 2 bases from V and 5 bases from J; junction bases left unmatched: 8. Germline CDR1 reads MGHDK; CDR2 reads SYGVNS. CDR3 length equals 15 residues. The chain's CDR3 is CASSEGGQEVETQYF. CDR3 DNA sequence: TGTGCCAGCAGTGAAGGTGGACAGGAGGTGGAGACCCAGTACTTC.

CDR3: CASSAGGSGETQYF. The CDR3 nucleotides read TGCGCCAGCAGCGCGGGGGGGTCTGGAGAGACCCAGTACTTC. This sequence joins TRBV5-1 and TRBJ2-5; the match to TRBD2 covers 9 bases. Trimming cost V 4 bases and J 4 bases; bases outside gene matches: 5. The CDR3 length is 14 residues. Germline CDR1 reads SGHRS; CDR2 reads YFSETQ.

The chain is built from TRBV12-3 or TRBV12-4 and TRBJ1-5; D is unresolved. The CDR3 spans 16 residues. Trimming pared 6 bases from V and 4 bases from J, leaving 19 bases between. The CDR3 nucleotides are TGTGCCAGCAGCCCTAGCCCGTTTACACAGAATCAGCCCCAGCATTTT. Its translation: CASSPSPFTQNQPQHF.

Points on this clonotype: A read error may account for a junction end that differs from germline. The chain joins TRBV6-5 to TRBJ2-1; 7 bases align to TRBD1. The CDR3 runs 15 residues. Germline values: CDR1 MNHEY, CDR2 SVGAGI. The CDR3 DNA reads TGTGCCAGCAGGCCCGACAGGGCTTCCTACAGTGAGCAGTTCTTC. Translated, it gives CASRPDRASYSEQFF.